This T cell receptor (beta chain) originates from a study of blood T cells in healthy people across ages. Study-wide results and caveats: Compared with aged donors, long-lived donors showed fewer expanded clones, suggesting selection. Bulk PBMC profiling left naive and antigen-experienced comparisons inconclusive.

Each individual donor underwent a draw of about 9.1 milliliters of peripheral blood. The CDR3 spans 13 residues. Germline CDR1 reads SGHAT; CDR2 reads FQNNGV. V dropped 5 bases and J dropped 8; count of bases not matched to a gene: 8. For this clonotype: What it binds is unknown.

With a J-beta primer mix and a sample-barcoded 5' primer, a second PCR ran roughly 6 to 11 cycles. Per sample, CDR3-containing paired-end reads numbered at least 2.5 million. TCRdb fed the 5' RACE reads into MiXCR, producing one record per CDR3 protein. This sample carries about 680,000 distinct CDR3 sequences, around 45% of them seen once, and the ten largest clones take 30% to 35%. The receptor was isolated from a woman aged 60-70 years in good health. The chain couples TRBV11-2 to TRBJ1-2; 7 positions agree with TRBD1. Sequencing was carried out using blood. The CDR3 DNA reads TGTGCCAGCAGCCTACCTACAGGGGTCGGCTACACCTTC. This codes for CASSLPTGVGYTF.